This T cell receptor beta chain was sequenced during a study of blood T cell repertoires in COVID-19. In the study overall: The samples span acute and convalescent COVID-19 from the United States, Italy and Spain. Nucleic acid was either cDNA or gDNA, and it came from T cells, B-cell-depleted T cells, or PBMCs.

CDR1 SGDLS and CDR2 YYNGEE come from the germline V gene. This CDR3 spans 16 amino acids. With V trimmed by 4 bases and J by 2 bases, 4 bases remained unmatched. Study processing details: For nucleated cells, counts were estimated from reference gene primer amplification. The protocol was immunoSEQ multiplex PCR, while the TCRdb copy is restricted to in-frame clones and leaves out a portion. V and J calls and clone size are copied from that table; D and trimming were computed from the DNA. The sample has 70,000 to 95,000 clones, roughly 78% seen once; the top ten hold 21%. Sequencing input: peripheral blood. The TCR comes from a human donor in a cohort sampled during active COVID-19. V is TRBV9 and J is TRBJ1-6; 9 nucleotides line up with TRBD1. In DNA, the CDR3 is TGTGCCAGCAGCAGGGGACAGGGACCCTATAATTCACCCCTCCACTTT. Translating it yields CASSRGQGPYNSPLHF. Using reference TRBV9 and TRBJ1-6 for the parts outside the CDR3, the full variable domain is DSGVTQTPKHLITATGQRVTLRCSPRSGDLSVYWYQQSLDQGLQFLIQYYNGEERAKGNILERFSAQQFPDLHSELNLSSLELGDSALYFCASSRGQGPYNSPLHFGNGTRLTVT.